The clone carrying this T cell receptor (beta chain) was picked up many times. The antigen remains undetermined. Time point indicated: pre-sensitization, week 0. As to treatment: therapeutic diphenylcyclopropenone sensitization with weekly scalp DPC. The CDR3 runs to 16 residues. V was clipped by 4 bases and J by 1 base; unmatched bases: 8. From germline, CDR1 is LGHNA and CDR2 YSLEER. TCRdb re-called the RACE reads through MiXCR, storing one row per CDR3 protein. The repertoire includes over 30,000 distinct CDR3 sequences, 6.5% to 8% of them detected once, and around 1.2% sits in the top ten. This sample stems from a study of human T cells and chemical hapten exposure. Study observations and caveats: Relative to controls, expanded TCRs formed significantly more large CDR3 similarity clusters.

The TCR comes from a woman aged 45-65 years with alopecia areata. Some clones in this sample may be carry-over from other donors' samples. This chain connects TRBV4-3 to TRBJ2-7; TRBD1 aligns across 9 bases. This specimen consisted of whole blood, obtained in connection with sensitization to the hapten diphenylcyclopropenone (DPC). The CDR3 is CASSRGQGSPSYEQYF. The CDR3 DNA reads TGCGCCAGCAGCCGCGGACAGGGGAGTCCTTCCTACGAGCAGTACTTC.